Listed here is a single T cell receptor (beta chain). Antigen unknown. The data were taken from a study of vaccination and CD4 T cells after COVID-19. The sample's treatment: approximately 11-day PBMC culture with coronavirus spike peptide pools or control peptides (ViraFEST assay). Sequencing of the DNA from cultured CD4+ T cells was carried out with the Oncomine TCR Beta short-read assay. TCRdb used MiXCR to reprocess the PCR reads, holding one entry per CDR3 protein. The table shows 17,000 or so distinct CDR3 sequences, with 40% occurring only once. Sequencing used CD4+ T cells from blood, cultured in vitro. The receptor comes from a human donor who had recovered from COVID-19.

Here the CDR3 reads CASSYSLDYGYTF. The DNA of the CDR3 is TGTGCCAGCAGTTATTCTCTGGACTATGGCTACACCTTC. This chain joins TRBV6-5 and TRBJ1-2; D remains ambiguous. Germline V CDR1 and CDR2: MNHEY, SVGAGI. Trimming left V 3 bases short and J 3 bases short, with 8 bases between. This CDR3 contains 13 residues.